This T cell receptor (beta chain) comes out of a study of blood T cell repertoires in COVID-19. Repertoires were generated with immunoSEQ multiplex PCR, while TCRdb's copy carries only in-frame clones and drops some. The sample yields 270,000 or so clones, about four fifths seen once. V lost 9 bases to trimming and J lost 9 bases, with 18 bases between them. This CDR3 comprises 14 residues. The V and J genes are TRBV23-1 and TRBJ1-6; D gene unclear. TRBV23-1 is an ORF; its function is uncertain. This receptor was taken from a woman between 50 and 59 years old who had recovered from COVID-19. The sequenced sample consisted of peripheral blood. The CDR3 sequence: CARVFRLRGSPLHF. CDR3 coding DNA: TGCGCCAGAGTCTTTCGGCTCCGGGGTTCACCCCTCCACTTT.